This TCR beta chain emerged from a study of T cells in Graves' hyperthyroidism and ophthalmopathy. What was amplified from RNA transcripts were TCR beta CDR3 regions. TCR CDR3 underwent first-round RT-PCR with the HTBI primer set. TCRdb re-called the multiplex PCR reads with MiXCR, one entry per CDR3 protein. Counted here are about 160,000 distinct CDR3 sequences, about a tenth occurring once; the ten biggest clones make up 22%. The V segment lost 3 bases and the J segment 2 bases; nucleotides outside the gene matches: 6. CDR1 is MNHEY and CDR2 is SMNVEV in the germline V gene (reference sequence). There are 16 residues in the CDR3.

The sequencing input was blood. The chain has TRBV27 and TRBJ2-7, with TRBD2 matching 11 bases. This sequence originates from a woman between 18 and 29 years old with Graves' hyperthyroidism that later progressed to Graves' ophthalmopathy. As DNA, the CDR3 is TGTGCCAGCAGTTTGTGGGGACTAGCGGAACCCTACGAGCAGTACTTC. Encoded protein: CASSLWGLAEPYEQYF.